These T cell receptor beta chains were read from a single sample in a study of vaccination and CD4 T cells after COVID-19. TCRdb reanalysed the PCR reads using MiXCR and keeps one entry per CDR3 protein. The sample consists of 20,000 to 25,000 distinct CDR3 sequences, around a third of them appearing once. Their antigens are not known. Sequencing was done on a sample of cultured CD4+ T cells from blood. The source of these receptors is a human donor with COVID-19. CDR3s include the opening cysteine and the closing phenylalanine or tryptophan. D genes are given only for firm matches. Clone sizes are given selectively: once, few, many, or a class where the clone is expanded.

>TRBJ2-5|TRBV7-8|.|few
TGTGCCAGCAGCTTAGATGGCAAAGAGACCCAGTACTTC
CASSLDGKETQYF
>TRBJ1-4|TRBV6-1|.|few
TGTGCCAGCAGGCCCGACAGAGCAACTAATGAAAAACTGTTTTTT
CASRPDRATNEKLFF
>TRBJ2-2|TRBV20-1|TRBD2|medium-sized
TGCAGTGCTAGCGGGGGGGCCCTCACCGGGGAGCTGTTTTTT
CSASGGALTGELFF
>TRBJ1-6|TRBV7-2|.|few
TGTGCCAGCAGCCCATGGACTAAAGCTGCCCCTAATTCACCCCTCCACTTT
CASSPWTKAAPNSPLHF
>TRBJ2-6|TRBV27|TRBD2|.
TGTGCCAGCAGTCCAACAGGAACCGGGACTAGCGGGGGGGCTGGTGGGGCCAACGTCCTGACTTTC
CASSPTGTGTSGGAGGANVLTF
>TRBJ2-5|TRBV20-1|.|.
TGCAGTGCTAGAGAAAGGGTTGGTCAAGAGACCCAGTACTTC
CSARERVGQETQYF
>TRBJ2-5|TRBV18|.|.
TGTGCCAGCTCACCTACAGGCAGGGGAGAGACCCAGTACTTC
CASSPTGRGETQYF
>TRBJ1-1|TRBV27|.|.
TGTGCCAGCAGTTCGGACGGGAACACTGAAGCTTTCTTT
CASSSDGNTEAFF
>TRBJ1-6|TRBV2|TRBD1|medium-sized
TGTGCCAGCAGTGTACAGGGGTGGTCACCCCTCCACTTT
CASSVQGWSPLHF
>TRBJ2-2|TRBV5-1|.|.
TGCGCCAGCAGCTTGGATGTCGGATACGGGGAGCTGTTTTTT
CASSLDVGYGELFF
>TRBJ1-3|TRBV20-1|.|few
TGCAGTGCTAGAGCGGCCTCACTCTCTGGAAACACCATATATTTT
CSARAASLSGNTIYF
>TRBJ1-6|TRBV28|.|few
TGTGCCAGCAGTTGGGCTAGCTCCTATAATTCACCCCTCCACTTT
CASSWASSYNSPLHF
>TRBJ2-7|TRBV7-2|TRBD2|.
TGTGCCAGCAGCCAGAGTATAGCGGGGGGGAGGGAGCAGTACTTC
CASSQSIAGGREQYF
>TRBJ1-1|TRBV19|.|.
TGTGCCAGTAGTATTGAGTGGGCCCGGACTGAAGCTTTCTTT
CASSIEWARTEAFF
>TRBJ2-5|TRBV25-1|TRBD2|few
TGTGCCAGCAGTGACTTCAGCGGGGGGGCCCGAGAGACCCAGTACTTC
CASSDFSGGARETQYF
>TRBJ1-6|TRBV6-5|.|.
TGTGCCAGCAGTTACTCGGGGCGGGTTGTCGGTTCACCCCTCCACTTT
CASSYSGRVVGSPLHF